A selection of T cell receptor beta chains follows, all from one sample in a study of cytomegalovirus exposure and HLA in healthy donors. Generated by immunoSEQ multiplex PCR, the TCRdb table keeps only in-frame clones and is missing some. The profile shows approximately 94,000 clones, over 60% of them singletons. The sample taken for sequencing was PBMCs. The source of these receptors is a man aged 25 to 45 in good health and CMV-seropositive. The CDR3 runs from the conserved cysteine through the conserved F or W. The D gene is left open where the match is weak. Clone size appears in some rows only: once, few, many, or a class for an expanded clone.

>few|TRBV28|TRBJ2-1|-
CASSSSPVNEQFF
TGTGCCAGCAGTTCGTCCCCGGTCAATGAGCAGTTCTTC
>-|TRBV15|TRBJ1-5|-
CATSRDQRSSQHF
TGTGCCACCAGCAGAGATCAGAGGTCCAGCCAGCATTTT
>once|TRBV29-1|TRBJ2-5|TRBD2
CSAPGGGSGETQYF
TGCAGCGCCCCCGGGGGGGGCTCTGGAGAGACCCAGTACTTC
>few|TRBV7-9|TRBJ2-7|-
CASSLDSPYEQYF
TGTGCCAGCAGCTTGGACAGTCCCTACGAGCAGTACTTC
>once|TRBV5-1|TRBJ2-5|-
CASSPEGQQETQYF
TGCGCCAGCAGCCCGGAGGGACAGCAAGAGACCCAGTACTTC
>few|TRBV4-3|TRBJ2-1|TRBD2
CASGPGLAASYNEQFF
TGCGCCAGCGGTCCGGGACTAGCGGCCTCCTACAATGAGCAGTTCTTC
>-|TRBV6-5|TRBJ1-1|TRBD1
CASSYGTGGYTEAFF
TGTGCCAGCAGTTACGGGACAGGGGGTTATACTGAAGCTTTCTTT
>-|TRBV15|TRBJ1-5|-
CATSIRGSGNQPQHF
TGTGCCACCAGCATAAGGGGATCGGGCAATCAGCCCCAGCATTTT
>-|TRBV4-3|TRBJ1-1|-
CASSQDWQFEAFF
TGCGCCAGCAGCCAAGATTGGCAGTTTGAAGCTTTCTTT
>-|TRBV7-2|TRBJ1-2|-
CASSRGHFNYGYTF
TGTGCCAGCAGTCGCGGACATTTTAACTATGGCTACACCTTC
>-|TRBV4-1|TRBJ1-5|-
CASSQDTGLGNQPQHF
TGCGCCAGCAGCCAAGATACGGGTCTAGGTAATCAGCCCCAGCATTTT
>-|TRBV18|TRBJ1-1|-
CASSPDRTTEAFF
TGTGCCAGCTCACCAGACAGGACCACTGAAGCTTTCTTT
>-|TRBV7-3|TRBJ2-1|TRBD1
CASSLNGAGGGNEQFF
TGTGCCAGCAGCTTAAATGGAGCAGGGGGCGGCAATGAGCAGTTCTTC
>-|TRBV11-1|TRBJ1-1|-
CASSPRDTYTEAFF
TGTGCCAGCAGCCCCCGCGACACTTATACTGAAGCTTTCTTT
>-|TRBV6-6|TRBJ2-1|TRBD1
CASSPGTGWNEQFF
TGTGCCAGCAGTCCCGGGACAGGGTGGAATGAGCAGTTCTTC
>few|TRBV5-1|TRBJ1-4|-
CASSLEGDYEKLFF
TGCGCCAGCAGCTTAGAGGGGGATTATGAAAAACTGTTTTTT
>-|TRBV2|TRBJ1-5|TRBD1
CASTGDRPRPQHF
TGTGCCAGCACAGGGGACAGGCCTAGGCCCCAGCATTTT
>-|TRBV28|TRBJ1-4|TRBD1
CASSLQGATNEKLFF
TGTGCCAGCAGTTTACAGGGGGCTACTAATGAAAAACTGTTTTTT
>-|TRBV4-1|TRBJ1-5|TRBD1
CASSQDPGQGHSNQPQHF
TGCGCCAGCAGCCAAGATCCGGGACAGGGGCATAGCAATCAGCCCCAGCATTTT
>-|TRBV27|TRBJ1-2|TRBD1
CASSLSGTGGGYTF
TGTGCCAGCAGTCTATCCGGGACAGGGGGCGGCTACACCTTC
>-|TRBV6-4|TRBJ2-6|TRBD1
CASTGQGDSGANVLTF
TGTGCCAGCACGGGACAGGGAGACTCTGGGGCCAACGTCCTGACTTTC
>-|TRBV6-1|TRBJ1-2|TRBD1
CASSDPTGIIFYGYTF
TGTGCCAGCAGTGACCCGACAGGGATAATCTTTTATGGCTACACCTTC
>few|TRBV6-6|TRBJ1-1|-
CASSTLQGMDTEAFF
TGTGCCAGCAGTACCTTACAGGGAATGGACACTGAAGCTTTCTTT
>once|TRBV28|TRBJ2-3|TRBD2
CASSSQTSGFNPDTQYF
TGTGCCAGCAGTTCTCAAACTAGCGGCTTTAACCCAGATACGCAGTATTTT
>-|TRBV9|TRBJ1-5|-
CASNEGGNQPQHF
TGTGCCAGCAATGAGGGAGGCAATCAGCCCCAGCATTTT
>-|TRBV27|TRBJ1-6|-
CASSLDRNSPLHF
TGTGCCAGCAGTTTAGACAGGAATTCACCCCTCCACTTT
>-|TRBV5-6|TRBJ1-2|-
CASSLSPSTWNYGYTF
TGTGCCAGCAGCTTATCCCCGTCGACTTGGAACTATGGCTACACCTTC
>-|TRBV27|TRBJ2-6|-
CASSGGGPNVLTF
TGTGCCAGCAGTGGAGGGGGCCCCAACGTCCTGACTTTC
>-|TRBV19|TRBJ2-6|-
CASSIIGANGANVLTF
TGTGCCAGTAGTATAATAGGGGCTAATGGGGCCAACGTCCTGACTTTC
>-|TRBV19|TRBJ1-1|-
CASSIVGGRTEAFF
TGTGCCAGTAGTATAGTAGGGGGACGAACTGAAGCTTTCTTT
>-|TRBV7-9|TRBJ1-5|-
CASSSQDSSNQPQHF
TGTGCCAGCAGCTCCCAGGACAGTAGCAATCAGCCCCAGCATTTT
>few|TRBV7-9|TRBJ2-2|-
CASSLLAGWAGELFF
TGTGCCAGCAGCTTACTTGCCGGGTGGGCCGGGGAGCTGTTTTTT
>-|TRBV5-4|TRBJ1-2|-
CASRAPGGGYTF
TGTGCCAGCAGGGCCCCGGGTGGTGGCTACACCTTC
>-|TRBV15|TRBJ2-2|TRBD2
CATSRGLAGSGTGELFF
TGTGCCACCAGCAGAGGACTAGCGGGAAGTGGCACCGGGGAGCTGTTTTTT
>-|TRBV27|TRBJ2-2|-
CASSLTGIPGELFF
TGTGCCAGCAGTTTAACAGGGATTCCCGGGGAGCTGTTTTTT
>few|TRBV2|TRBJ1-2|TRBD1
CASSVRGGQGNYGYTF
TGTGCCAGCAGTGTAAGGGGGGGACAGGGGAACTATGGCTACACCTTC
>-|TRBV2|TRBJ1-2|-
CASRGGGGKGGYTF
TGTGCCAGCAGAGGTGGGGGGGGGAAAGGCGGCTACACCTTC
>-|TRBV27|TRBJ2-5|-
CASSPKGQIGETQYF
TGTGCCAGCAGCCCAAAGGGGCAGATCGGGGAGACCCAGTACTTC
>-|TRBV7-9|TRBJ1-2|TRBD1
CASSLGGQAAGYTF
TGTGCCAGCAGCCTAGGGGGCCAGGCCGCGGGCTACACCTTC
>-|TRBV18|TRBJ1-4|-
CASSPGGLLGKLFF
TGTGCCAGCTCACCAGGGGGCTTACTTGGAAAACTGTTTTTT
>-|TRBV2|TRBJ2-4|TRBD1
CASRDRGNIQYF
TGTGCCAGCAGGGACAGGGGGAACATTCAGTACTTC
>-|TRBV14|TRBJ2-7|-
CASSLYESYEQYF
TGTGCCAGCAGCCTGTACGAGTCCTACGAGCAGTACTTC
>-|TRBV4-1|TRBJ2-3|-
CASSQDEQDTQYF
TGCGCCAGCAGCCAAGATGAGCAAGATACGCAGTATTTT
>-|TRBV29-1|TRBJ1-1|-
CSEGANTEAFF
TGCAGCGAAGGGGCGAACACTGAAGCTTTCTTT
>-|TRBV5-6|TRBJ2-5|TRBD1
CASSWDRGSETQYF
TGTGCCAGCAGCTGGGACAGGGGTTCAGAGACCCAGTACTTC
>-|TRBV5-6|TRBJ2-7|-
CASSYGTLGEQYF
TGTGCCAGCAGCTATGGGACTCTGGGAGAGCAGTACTTC
>-|TRBV5-1|TRBJ2-1|TRBD1
CASSLSVGGGEQFF
TGCGCCAGCAGCTTATCGGTAGGGGGCGGTGAGCAGTTCTTC